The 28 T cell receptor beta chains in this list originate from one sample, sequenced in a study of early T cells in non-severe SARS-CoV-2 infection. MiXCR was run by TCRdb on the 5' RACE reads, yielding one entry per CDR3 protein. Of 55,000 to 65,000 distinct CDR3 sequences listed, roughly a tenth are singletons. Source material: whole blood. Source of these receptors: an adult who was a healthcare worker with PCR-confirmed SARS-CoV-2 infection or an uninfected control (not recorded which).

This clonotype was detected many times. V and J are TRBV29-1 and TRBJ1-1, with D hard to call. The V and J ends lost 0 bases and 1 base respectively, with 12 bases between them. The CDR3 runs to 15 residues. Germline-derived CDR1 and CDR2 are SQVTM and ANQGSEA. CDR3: CSVEESEQRNTEAFF. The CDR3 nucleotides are TGCAGCGTTGAAGAGAGTGAACAGAGGAACACTGAAGCTTTCTTT.

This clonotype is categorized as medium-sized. The DNA of the CDR3 is TGTGCCAGCAGCTTAGAACGCGGATCTACCGGGGAGCTGTTTTTT. As protein: CASSLERGSTGELFF. The chain links TRBV7-6 to TRBJ2-2; no reliable D call. The V gene lost 1 base and the J gene lost 5 bases, with 11 bases spanning the gap. In germline, CDR1 is SGHVS, CDR2 FNYEAQ. The CDR3 loop spans 15 amino acids.

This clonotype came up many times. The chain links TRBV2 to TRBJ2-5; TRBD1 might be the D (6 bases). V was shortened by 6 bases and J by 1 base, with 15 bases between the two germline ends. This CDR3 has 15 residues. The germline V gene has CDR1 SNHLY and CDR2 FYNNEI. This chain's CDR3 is CASSVGQTPQETQYF. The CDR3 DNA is TGTGCCAGCAGCGTTGGACAGACGCCCCAAGAGACCCAGTACTTC. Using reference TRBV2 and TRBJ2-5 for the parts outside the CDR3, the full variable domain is EPEVTQTPSHQVTQMGQEVILRCVPISNHLYFYWYRQILGQKVEFLVSFYNNEISEKSEIFDDQFSVERPDGSNFTLKIRSTKLEDSAMYFCASSVGQTPQETQYFGPGTRLLVL.

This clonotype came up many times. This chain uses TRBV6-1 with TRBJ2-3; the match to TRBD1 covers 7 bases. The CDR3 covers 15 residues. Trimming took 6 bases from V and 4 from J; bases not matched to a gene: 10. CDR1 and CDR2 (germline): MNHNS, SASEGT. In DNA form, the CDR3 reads TGTGCCAGCAGACAACAGGGGTATGGCGCAGATACGCAGTATTTT. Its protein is CASRQQGYGADTQYF.

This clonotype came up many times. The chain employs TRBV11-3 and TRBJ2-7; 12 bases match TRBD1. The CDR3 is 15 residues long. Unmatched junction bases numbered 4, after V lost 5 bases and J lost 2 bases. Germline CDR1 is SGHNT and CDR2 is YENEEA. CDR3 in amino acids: CASSRGQGAAYEQYF. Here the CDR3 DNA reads TGTGCCAGCAGCCGGGGACAGGGGGCCGCCTACGAGCAGTACTTC.

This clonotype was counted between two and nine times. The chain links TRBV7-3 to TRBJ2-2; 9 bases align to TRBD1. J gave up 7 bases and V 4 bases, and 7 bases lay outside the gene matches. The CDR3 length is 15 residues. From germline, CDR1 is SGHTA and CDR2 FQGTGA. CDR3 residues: CASSSGQGGVGELFF. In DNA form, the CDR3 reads TGTGCCAGCAGCTCGGGACAGGGCGGTGTCGGGGAGCTGTTTTTT.

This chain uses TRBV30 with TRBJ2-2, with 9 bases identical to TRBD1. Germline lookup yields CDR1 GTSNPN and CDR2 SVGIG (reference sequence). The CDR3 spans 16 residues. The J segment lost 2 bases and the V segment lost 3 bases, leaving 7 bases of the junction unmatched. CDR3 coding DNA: TGTGCCTGGAGGTTCCTGGGACAGGGTAACACCGGGGAGCTGTTTTTT. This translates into CAWRFLGQGNTGELFF.

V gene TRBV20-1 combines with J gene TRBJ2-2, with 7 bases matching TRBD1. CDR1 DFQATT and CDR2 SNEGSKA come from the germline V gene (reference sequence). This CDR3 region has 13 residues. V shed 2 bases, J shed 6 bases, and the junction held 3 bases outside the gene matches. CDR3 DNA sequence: TGCAGTGCTAGACAAACAGGGGCCGGGGAGCTGTTTTTT. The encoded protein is CSARQTGAGELFF.

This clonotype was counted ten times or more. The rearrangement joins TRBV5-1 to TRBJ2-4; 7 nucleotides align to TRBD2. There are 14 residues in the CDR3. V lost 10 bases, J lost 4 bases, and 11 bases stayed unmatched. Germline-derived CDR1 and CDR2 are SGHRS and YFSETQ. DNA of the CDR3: TGCGCCTCCGGCATGGGCGGGAGTAAAAACATTCAGTACTTC. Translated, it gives CASGMGGSKNIQYF.

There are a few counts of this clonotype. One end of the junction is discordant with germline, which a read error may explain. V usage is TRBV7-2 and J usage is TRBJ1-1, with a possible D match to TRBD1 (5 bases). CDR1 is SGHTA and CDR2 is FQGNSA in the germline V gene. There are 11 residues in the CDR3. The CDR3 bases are TGTGCCAGCAGCCTAGCAGGGCGAGCTTTCTTT. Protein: CASSLAGRAFF. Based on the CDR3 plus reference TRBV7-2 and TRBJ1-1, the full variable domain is GAGVSQSPSNKVTEKGKDVELRCDPISGHTALYWYRQSLGQGLEFLIYFQGNSAPDKSGLPSDRFSAERTGGSVSTLTIQRTQQEDSAVYLCASSLAGRAFFGQGTRLTVV.

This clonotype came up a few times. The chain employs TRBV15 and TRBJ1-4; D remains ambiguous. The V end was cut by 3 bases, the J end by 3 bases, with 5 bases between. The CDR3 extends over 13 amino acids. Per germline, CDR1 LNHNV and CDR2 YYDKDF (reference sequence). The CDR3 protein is CATSRGPNEKLFF. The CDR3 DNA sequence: TGTGCCACCAGCAGGGGTCCTAATGAAAAACTGTTTTTT.

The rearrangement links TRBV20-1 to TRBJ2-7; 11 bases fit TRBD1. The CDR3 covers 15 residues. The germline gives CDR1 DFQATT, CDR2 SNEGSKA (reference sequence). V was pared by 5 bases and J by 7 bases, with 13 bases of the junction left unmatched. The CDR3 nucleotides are TGCAGTGCTTACTCAACGGACAGGGGGCGCAAAGAGCAGTACTTC. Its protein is CSAYSTDRGRKEQYF.

The CDR3 loop is CASSPGGGAYNEQFF. The CDR3 bases are TGTGCCAGCAGCCCCGGGGGGGGAGCCTACAATGAGCAGTTCTTC. The V and J genes are TRBV7-2 and TRBJ2-1, with TRBD2 identical over 8 bases. Germline assignment: CDR1 SGHTA and CDR2 FQGNSA. The CDR3 contains 15 residues. The V gene end was trimmed by 5 bases and the J gene end by 2 bases; junction bases not matched to a gene: 5.

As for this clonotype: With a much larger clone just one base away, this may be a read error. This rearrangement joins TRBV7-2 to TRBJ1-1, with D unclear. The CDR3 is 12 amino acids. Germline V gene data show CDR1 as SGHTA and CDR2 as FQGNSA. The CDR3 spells CAGSLMNTEAFF. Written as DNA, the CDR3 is TGTGCCGGCAGCTTAATGAACACTGAAGCTTTCTTT.

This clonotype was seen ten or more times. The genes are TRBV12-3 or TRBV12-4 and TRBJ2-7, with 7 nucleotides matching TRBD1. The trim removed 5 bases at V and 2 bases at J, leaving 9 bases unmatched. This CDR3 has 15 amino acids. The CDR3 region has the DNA TGTGCCAGCAGTCCCCGGACAGGCTCTGCCTACGAGCAGTACTTC. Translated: CASSPRTGSAYEQYF.

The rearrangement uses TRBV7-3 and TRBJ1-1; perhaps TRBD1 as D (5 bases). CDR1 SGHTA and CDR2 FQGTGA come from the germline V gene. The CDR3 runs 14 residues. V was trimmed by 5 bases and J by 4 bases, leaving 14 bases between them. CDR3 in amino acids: CASSPGSSSTEAFF. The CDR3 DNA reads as TGTGCCAGCAGCCCAGGGTCTTCAAGCACTGAAGCTTTCTTT.

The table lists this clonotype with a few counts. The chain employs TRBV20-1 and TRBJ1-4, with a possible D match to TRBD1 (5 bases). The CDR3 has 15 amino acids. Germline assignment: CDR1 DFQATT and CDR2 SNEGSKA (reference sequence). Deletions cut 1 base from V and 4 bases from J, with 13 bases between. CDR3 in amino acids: CSARASQGINEKLFF. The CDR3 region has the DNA TGCAGTGCTAGAGCTAGCCAGGGTATTAATGAAAAACTGTTTTTT.

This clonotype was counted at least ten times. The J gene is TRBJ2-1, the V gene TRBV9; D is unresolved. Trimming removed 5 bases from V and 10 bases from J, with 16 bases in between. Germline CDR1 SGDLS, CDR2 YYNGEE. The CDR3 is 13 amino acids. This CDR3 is CASRAETAGEQFF. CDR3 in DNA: TGTGCCAGCAGGGCCGAAACGGCCGGAGAGCAGTTCTTC.

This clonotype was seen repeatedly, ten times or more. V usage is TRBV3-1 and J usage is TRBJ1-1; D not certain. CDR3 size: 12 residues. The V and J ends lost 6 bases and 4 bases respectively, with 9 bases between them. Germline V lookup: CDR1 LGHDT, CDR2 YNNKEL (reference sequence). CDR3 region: CASSIGLTEAFF. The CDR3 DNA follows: TGTGCCAGCAGTATAGGGCTCACTGAAGCTTTCTTT.

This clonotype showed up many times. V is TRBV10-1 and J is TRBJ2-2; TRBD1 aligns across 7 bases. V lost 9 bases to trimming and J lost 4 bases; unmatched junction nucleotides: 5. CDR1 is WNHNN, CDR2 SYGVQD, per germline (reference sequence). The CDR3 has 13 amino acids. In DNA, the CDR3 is TGCGCCAGTACGGGACAGTTCACCGGGGAGCTGTTTTTT. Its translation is CASTGQFTGELFF.

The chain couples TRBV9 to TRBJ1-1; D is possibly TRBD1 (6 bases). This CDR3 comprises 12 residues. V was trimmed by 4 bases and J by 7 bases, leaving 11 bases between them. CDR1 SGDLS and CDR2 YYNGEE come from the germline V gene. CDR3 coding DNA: TGTGCCAGCAGCTTCAAAGGGGGTGAAGCTTTCTTT. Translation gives CASSFKGGEAFF.

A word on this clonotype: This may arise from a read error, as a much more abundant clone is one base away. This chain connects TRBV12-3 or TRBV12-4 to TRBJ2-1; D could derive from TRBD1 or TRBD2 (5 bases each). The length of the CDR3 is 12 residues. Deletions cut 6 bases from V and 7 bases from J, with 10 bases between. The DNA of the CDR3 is TGTGCCAGCAGCGTTTGGGGGAATGAGCAGTTCTTC. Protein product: CASSVWGNEQFF.

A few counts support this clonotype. Here the CDR3 DNA reads TGTGCCATCAGTGAGCTGGACAGCCCATCCTACGAGCAGTACTTC. Protein product: CAISELDSPSYEQYF. V and J are TRBV10-3 and TRBJ2-7; possible D gene TRBD1, 6 bases. This CDR3 has 15 residues. CDR1 and CDR2 from the germline V gene are ENHRY and SYGVKD. Between the trimmed V and J ends, which lost 2 bases and 1 base, there was a span of 12 bases.

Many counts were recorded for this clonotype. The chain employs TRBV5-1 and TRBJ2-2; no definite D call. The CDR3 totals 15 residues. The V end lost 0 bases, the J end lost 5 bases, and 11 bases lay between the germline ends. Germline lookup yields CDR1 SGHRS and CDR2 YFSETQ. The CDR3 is CASSLEPQPTGELFF. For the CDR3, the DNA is TGCGCCAGCAGCTTGGAACCCCAACCAACCGGGGAGCTGTTTTTT.

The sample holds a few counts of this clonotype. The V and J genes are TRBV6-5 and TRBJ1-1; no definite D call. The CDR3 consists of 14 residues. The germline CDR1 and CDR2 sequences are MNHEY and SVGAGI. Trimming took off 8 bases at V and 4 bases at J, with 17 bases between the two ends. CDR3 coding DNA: TGTGCCAGCCGGGAGGGAAGGAGGACCACTGAAGCTTTCTTT. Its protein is CASREGRRTTEAFF.

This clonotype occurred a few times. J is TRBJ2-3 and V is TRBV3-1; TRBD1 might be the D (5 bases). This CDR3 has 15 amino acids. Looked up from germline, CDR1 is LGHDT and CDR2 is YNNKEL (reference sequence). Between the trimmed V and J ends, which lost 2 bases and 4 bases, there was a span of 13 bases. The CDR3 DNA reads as TGTGCCAGCAGCCAAACAGGAGCTGTGGCAGATACGCAGTATTTT. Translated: CASSQTGAVADTQYF.

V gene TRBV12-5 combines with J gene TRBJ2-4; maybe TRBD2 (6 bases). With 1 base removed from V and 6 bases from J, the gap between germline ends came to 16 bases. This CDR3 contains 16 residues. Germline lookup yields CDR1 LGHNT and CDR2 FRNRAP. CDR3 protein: CASGLASGLKRNIQYF. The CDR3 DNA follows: TGTGCTAGTGGTTTGGCCTCCGGACTAAAGCGAAACATTCAGTACTTC.

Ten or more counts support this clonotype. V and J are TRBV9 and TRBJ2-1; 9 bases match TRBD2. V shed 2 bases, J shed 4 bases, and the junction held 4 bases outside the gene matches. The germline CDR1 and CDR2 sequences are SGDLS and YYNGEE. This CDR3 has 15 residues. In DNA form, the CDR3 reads TGTGCCAGCAGCGTGGGGCTAGCGGGGTACAATGAGCAGTTCTTC. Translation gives CASSVGLAGYNEQFF.